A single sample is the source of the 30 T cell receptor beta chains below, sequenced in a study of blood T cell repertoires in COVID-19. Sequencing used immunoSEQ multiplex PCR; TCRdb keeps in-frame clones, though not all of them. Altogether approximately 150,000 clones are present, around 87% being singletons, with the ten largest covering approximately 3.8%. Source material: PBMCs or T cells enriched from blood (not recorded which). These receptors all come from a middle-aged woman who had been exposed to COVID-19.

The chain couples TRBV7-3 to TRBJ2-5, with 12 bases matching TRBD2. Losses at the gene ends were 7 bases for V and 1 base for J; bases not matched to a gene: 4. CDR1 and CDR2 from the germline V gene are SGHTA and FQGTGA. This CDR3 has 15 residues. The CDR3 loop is CASTPTSGSQETQYF. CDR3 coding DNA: TGTGCCAGCACTCCGACTAGCGGGAGCCAAGAGACCCAGTACTTC. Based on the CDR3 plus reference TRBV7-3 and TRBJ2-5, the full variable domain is GAGVSQTPSNKVTEKGKYVELRCDPISGHTALYWYRQSLGQGPEFLIYFQGTGAADDSGLPNDRFFAVRPEGSVSTLKIQRTERGDSAVYLCASTPTSGSQETQYFGPGTRLLVL.

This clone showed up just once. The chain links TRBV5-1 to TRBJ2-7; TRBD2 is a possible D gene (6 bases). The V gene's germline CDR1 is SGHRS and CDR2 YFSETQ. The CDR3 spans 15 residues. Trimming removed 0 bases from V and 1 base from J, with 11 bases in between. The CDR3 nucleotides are TGCGCCAGCAGCTTGGCCAAGGGAGGTTCCTACGAGCAGTACTTC. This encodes CASSLAKGGSYEQYF.

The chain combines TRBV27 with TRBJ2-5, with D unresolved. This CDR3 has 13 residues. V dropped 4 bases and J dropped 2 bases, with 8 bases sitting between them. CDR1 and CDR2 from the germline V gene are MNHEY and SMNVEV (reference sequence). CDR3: CASSSAQQETQYF. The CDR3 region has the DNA TGTGCCAGCAGTTCCGCACAGCAAGAGACCCAGTACTTC.

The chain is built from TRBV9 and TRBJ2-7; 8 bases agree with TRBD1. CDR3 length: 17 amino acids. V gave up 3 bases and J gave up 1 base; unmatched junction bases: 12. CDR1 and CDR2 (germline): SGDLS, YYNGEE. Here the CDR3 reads CASSAHSRQGPSYEQYF. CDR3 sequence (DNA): TGTGCCAGCAGCGCCCACTCCCGACAGGGGCCATCCTACGAGCAGTACTTC. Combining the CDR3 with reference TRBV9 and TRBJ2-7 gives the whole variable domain DSGVTQTPKHLITATGQRVTLRCSPRSGDLSVYWYQQSLDQGLQFLIQYYNGEERAKGNILERFSAQQFPDLHSELNLSSLELGDSALYFCASSAHSRQGPSYEQYFGPGTRLTVT.

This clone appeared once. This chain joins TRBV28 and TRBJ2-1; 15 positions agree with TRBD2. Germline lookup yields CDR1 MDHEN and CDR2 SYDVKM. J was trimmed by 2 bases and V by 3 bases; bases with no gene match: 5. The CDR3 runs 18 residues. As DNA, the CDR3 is TGTGCCAGCAGTTTTTCTGGACTAGCGGGAGGGCCCTACAATGAGCAGTTCTTC. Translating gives CASSFSGLAGGPYNEQFF. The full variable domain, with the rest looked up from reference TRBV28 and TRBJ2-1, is DVKVTQSSRYLVKRTGEKVFLECVQDMDHENMFWYRQDPGLGLRLIYFSYDVKMKEKGDIPEGYSVSREKKERFSLILESASTNQTSMYLCASSFSGLAGGPYNEQFFGPGTRLTVL.

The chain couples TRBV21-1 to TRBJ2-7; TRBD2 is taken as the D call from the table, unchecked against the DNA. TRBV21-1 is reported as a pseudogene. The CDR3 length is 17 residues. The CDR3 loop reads CASSKAPKRERRYEQYF. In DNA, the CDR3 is TGTGCCAGCAGCAAAGCTCCCAAGCGGGAGAGGAGGTACGAGCAGTACTTC.

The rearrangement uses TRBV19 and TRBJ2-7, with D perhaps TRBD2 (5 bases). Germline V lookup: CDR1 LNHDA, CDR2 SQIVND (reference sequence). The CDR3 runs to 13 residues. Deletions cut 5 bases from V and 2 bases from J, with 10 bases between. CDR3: CASSLASPYEQYF. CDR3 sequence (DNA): TGTGCCAGTAGTTTAGCGTCCCCCTACGAGCAGTACTTC.

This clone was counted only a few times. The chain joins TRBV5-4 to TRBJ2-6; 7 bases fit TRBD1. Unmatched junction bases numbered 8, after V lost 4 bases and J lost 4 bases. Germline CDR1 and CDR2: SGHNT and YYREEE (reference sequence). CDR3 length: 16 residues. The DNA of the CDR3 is TGTGCCAGCAGCCCGGGACAGACCGGCGGGGCCAACGTCCTGACTTTC. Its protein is CASSPGQTGGANVLTF.

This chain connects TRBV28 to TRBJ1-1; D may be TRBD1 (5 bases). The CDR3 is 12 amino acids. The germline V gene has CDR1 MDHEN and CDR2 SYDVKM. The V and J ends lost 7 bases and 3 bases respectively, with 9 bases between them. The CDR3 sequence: CASKGADTEAFF. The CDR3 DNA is TGTGCCAGCAAAGGGGCCGACACTGAAGCTTTCTTT. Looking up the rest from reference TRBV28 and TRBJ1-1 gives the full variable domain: DVKVTQSSRYLVKRTGEKVFLECVQDMDHENMFWYRQDPGLGLRLIYFSYDVKMKEKGDIPEGYSVSREKKERFSLILESASTNQTSMYLCASKGADTEAFFGQGTRLTVV.

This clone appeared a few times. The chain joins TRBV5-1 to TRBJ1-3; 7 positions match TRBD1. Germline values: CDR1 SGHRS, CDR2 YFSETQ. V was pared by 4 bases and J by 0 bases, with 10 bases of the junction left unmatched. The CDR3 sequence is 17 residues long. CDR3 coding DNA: TGCGCCAGCAGCCTTACGGGACAGACGAGCTCTGGAAACACCATATATTTT. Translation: CASSLTGQTSSGNTIYF.

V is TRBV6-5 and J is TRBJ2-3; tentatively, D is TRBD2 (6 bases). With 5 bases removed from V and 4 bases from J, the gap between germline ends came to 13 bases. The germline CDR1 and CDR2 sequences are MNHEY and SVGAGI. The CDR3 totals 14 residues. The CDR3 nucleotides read TGTGCCAGCAGTCAGCGGGTGAGCGCAGATACGCAGTATTTT. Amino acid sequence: CASSQRVSADTQYF.

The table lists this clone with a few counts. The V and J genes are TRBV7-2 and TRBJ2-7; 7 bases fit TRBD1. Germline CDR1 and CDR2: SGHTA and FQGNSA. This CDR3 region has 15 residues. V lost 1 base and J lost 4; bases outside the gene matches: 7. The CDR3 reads CASSLGWGQSYEQYF. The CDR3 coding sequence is TGTGCCAGCAGCTTAGGGTGGGGACAGTCATACGAGCAGTACTTC.

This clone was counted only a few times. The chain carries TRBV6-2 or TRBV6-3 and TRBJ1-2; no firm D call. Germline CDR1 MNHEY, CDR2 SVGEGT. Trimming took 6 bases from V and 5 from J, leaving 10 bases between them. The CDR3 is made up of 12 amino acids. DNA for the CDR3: TGTGCCAGCAGCCCCCAGATATATGGCTACACCTTC. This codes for CASSPQIYGYTF.

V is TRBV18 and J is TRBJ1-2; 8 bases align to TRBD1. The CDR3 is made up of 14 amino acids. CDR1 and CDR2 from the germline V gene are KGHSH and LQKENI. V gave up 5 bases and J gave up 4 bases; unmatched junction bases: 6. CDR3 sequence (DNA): TGTGCCAGCTCAGTCGGACAGGGTTTCTATGGCTACACCTTC. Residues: CASSVGQGFYGYTF.

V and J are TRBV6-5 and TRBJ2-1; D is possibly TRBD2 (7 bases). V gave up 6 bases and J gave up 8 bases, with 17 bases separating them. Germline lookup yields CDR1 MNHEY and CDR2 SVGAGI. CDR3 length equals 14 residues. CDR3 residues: CASSDRTSLDEQFF. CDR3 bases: TGTGCCAGCAGCGACAGGACTAGTCTAGATGAGCAGTTCTTC.

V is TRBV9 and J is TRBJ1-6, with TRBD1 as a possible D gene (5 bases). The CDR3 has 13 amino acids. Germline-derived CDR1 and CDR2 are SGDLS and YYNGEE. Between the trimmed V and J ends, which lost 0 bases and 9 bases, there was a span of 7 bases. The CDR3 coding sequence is TGTGCCAGCAGCGTAGGGAGGGGTTCACCCCTCCACTTT. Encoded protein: CASSVGRGSPLHF.

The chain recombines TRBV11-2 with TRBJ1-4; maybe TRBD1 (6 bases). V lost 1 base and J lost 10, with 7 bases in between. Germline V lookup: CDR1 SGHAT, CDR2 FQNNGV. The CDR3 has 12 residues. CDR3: CASSLVGAKLFF. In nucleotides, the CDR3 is TGTGCCAGCAGCTTAGTGGGGGCAAAACTGTTTTTT.

CDR3: CARTRGPQHF. The CDR3 nucleotides read TGTGCCAGAACTCGAGGGCCCCAGCATTTT. The chain combines TRBV25-1 with TRBJ1-5, with D uncertain. V was shortened by 9 bases and J by 9 bases, with 9 bases between the two germline ends. Germline-derived CDR1 and CDR2 are MGHDK and SYGVNS. The CDR3 runs to 10 residues.

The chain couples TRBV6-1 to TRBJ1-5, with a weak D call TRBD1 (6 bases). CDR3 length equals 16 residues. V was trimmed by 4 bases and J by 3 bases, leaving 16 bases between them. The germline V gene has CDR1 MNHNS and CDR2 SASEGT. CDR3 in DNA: TGTGCCAGCAGTGCCCCCCCGGGACACAACAATCAGCCCCAGCATTTT. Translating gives CASSAPPGHNNQPQHF.

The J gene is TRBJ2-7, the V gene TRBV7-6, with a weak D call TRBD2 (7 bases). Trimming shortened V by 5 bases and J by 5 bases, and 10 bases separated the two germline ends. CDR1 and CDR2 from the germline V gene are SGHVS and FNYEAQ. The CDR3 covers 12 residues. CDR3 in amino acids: CASSRGGHEQYF. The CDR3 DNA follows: TGTGCCAGCAGCAGGGGGGGCCACGAGCAGTACTTC. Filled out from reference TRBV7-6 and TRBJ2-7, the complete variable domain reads GAGVSQSPRYKVTKRGQDVALRCDPISGHVSLYWYRQALGQGPEFLTYFNYEAQQDKSGLPNDRFSAERPEGSISTLTIQRTEQRDSAMYRCASSRGGHEQYFGPGTRLTVT.

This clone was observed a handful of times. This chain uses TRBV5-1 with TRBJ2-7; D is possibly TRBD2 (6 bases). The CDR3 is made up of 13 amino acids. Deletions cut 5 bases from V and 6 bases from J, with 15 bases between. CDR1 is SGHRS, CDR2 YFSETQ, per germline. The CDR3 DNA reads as TGCGCCAGCAGGCGGGACTCGACGGGCGAGCAGTACTTC. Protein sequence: CASRRDSTGEQYF.

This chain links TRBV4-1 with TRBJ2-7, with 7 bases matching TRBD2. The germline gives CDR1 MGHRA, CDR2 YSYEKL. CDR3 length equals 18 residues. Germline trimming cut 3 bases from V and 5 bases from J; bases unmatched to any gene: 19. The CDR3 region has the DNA TGCGCCAGCAGCCAGGAACTTAGGGCCGCGGGAGTGGTTCACGAGCAGTACTTC. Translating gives CASSQELRAAGVVHEQYF.

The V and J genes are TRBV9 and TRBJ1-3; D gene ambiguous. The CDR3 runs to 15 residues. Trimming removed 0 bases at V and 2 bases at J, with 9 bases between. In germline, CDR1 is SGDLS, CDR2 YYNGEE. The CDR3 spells CASSVAPVTGNTIYF. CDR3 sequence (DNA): TGTGCCAGCAGCGTAGCTCCAGTCACTGGAAACACCATATATTTT.

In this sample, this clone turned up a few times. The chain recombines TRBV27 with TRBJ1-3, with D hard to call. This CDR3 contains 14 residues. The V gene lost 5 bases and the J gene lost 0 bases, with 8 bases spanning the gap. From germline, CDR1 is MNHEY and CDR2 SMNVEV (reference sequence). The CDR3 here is CASSRSYSGNTIYF. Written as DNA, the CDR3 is TGTGCCAGCAGTCGTAGCTACTCTGGAAACACCATATATTTT.

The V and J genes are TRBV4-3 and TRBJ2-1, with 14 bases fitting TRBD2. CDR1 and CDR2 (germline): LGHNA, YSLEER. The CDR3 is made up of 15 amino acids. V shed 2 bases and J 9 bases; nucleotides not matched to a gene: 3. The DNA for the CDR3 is TGCGCCAGCAGCCAATCGGGACTAGCGGGAGTTGAGCAGTTCTTC. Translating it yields CASSQSGLAGVEQFF.

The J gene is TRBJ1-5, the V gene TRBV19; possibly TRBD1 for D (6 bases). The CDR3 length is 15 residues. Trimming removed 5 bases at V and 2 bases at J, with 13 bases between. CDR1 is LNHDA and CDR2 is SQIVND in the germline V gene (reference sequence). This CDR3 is CASSVQGNRNQPQHF. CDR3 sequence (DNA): TGTGCCAGTAGTGTACAGGGTAATCGCAATCAGCCCCAGCATTTT. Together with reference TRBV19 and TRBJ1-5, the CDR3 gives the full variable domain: DGGITQSPKYLFRKEGQNVTLSCEQNLNHDAMYWYRQDPGQGLRLIYYSQIVNDFQKGDIAEGYSVSREKKESFPLTVTSAQKNPTAFYLCASSVQGNRNQPQHFGDGTRLSIL.

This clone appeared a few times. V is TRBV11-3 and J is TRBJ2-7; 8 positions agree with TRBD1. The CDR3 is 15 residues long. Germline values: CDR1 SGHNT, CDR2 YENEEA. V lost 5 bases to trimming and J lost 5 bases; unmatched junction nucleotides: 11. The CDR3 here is CASSLRGQGADEQYF. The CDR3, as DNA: TGTGCCAGCAGCCTTAGAGGGCAGGGGGCCGACGAGCAGTACTTC.

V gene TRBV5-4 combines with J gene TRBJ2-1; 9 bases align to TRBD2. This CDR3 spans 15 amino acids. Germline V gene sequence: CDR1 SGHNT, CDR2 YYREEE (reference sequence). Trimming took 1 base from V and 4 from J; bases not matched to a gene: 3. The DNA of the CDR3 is TGTGCCAGCAGCTTGTCCAGCGGGGGGTACAATGAGCAGTTCTTC. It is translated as CASSLSSGGYNEQFF. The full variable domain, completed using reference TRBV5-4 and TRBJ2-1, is ETGVTQSPTHLIKTRGQQVTLRCSSQSGHNTVSWYQQALGQGPQFIFQYYREEENGRGNFPPRFSGLQFPNYSSELNVNALELDDSALYLCASSLSSGGYNEQFFGPGTRLTVL.

The CDR3 coding sequence is TGCGCCAGCAGCCAAGACCCCAGGGGCTCGAACACCGGGGAGCTGTTTTTT. Protein sequence: CASSQDPRGSNTGELFF. This chain links TRBV4-3 with TRBJ2-2, with D maybe TRBD1 (6 bases). CDR3 length equals 17 residues. Deletions cut 0 bases from V and 0 bases from J, with 11 bases between. Germline V gene data show CDR1 as LGHNA and CDR2 as YSLEER.

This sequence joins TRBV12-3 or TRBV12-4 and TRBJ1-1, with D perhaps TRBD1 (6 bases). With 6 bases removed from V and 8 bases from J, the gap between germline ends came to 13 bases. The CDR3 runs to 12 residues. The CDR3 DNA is TGTGCCAGCAGGACCGACAGGCCGGAAGCTTTCTTT. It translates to CASRTDRPEAFF.